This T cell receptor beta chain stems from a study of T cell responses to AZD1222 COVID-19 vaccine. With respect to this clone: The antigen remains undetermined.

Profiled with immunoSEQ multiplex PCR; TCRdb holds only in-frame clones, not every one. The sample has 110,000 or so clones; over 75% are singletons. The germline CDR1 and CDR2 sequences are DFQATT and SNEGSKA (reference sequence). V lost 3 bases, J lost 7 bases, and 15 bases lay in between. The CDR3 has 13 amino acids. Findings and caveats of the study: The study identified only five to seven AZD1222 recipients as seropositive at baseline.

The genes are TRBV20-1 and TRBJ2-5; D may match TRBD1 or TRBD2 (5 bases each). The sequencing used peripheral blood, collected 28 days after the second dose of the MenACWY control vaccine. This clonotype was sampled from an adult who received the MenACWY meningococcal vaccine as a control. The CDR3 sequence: CSASSTAEGTQYF. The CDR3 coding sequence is TGCAGTGCTAGTTCGACAGCCGAGGGGACCCAGTACTTC.